Listed below are T cell receptor beta chains from one sample, sequenced in a study of T cell responses to AZD1222 COVID-19 vaccine. Using immunoSEQ multiplex PCR, the repertoire was profiled, and TCRdb retains in-frame clones only, with some absent. Here the sample spans tens of thousands of clones, roughly nine tenths being singletons. The sequencing used peripheral blood, collected 28 days after the second AZD1222 dose. The receptors come from an adult who received the AZD1222 COVID-19 vaccine. The CDR3 runs from the conserved cysteine through the conserved F or W.

j_call v_call cdr3_aa
TRBJ1-5 TRBV19 CASSIRISNQPQHF
TRBJ1-2 TRBV5-1 CASSVQGMEGYGYTF
TRBJ1-1 TRBV6-5 CASSYTQGLGTEAFF
TRBJ1-1 TRBV29-1 CSVEDRQGSTEAFF
TRBJ2-5 TRBV15 CATSSGGGLGQETQYF
TRBJ2-3 TRBV7-3 CASSLTSDRGFTDTQYF
TRBJ1-5 TRBV24-1 CATSGGLNQPQHF
TRBJ2-2 TRBV19 CASSIGRGQNTGELFF
TRBJ2-2 TRBV2 CASRNRGNTGELFF
TRBJ1-2 TRBV28 CASRFGRANYGYTF
TRBJ2-1 TRBV4-3 CASSQEGGGVLAGSNEQFF
TRBJ1-2 TRBV20-1 CTTWSGGYTF
TRBJ2-5 TRBV5-6 CASTGANRGVETQYF
TRBJ1-3 TRBV5-1 CASSLVADGNTIYF
TRBJ1-1 TRBV6-5 CASRRDAANTEAFF
TRBJ2-5 TRBV9 CASSVGPSRSQYF
TRBJ1-5 TRBV30 CAWSVDGAQPQHF
TRBJ2-1 TRBV7-7 CASSLGHNYNEQFF
TRBJ1-1 TRBV7-9 CASSWGTATEAFF
TRBJ1-1 TRBV30 CAWREWTALNTEAFF
TRBJ1-3 TRBV18 CASSRSAGNTIYF
TRBJ2-5 TRBV6-5 CASTPTGGRETQYF
TRBJ1-6 TRBV28 CASRVEVFNSPLHF
TRBJ1-2 TRBV3-1/TRBV3-2 CASSGRRGTAGYTF
TRBJ1-3 TRBV29-1 CSVTGVGNTIYF
TRBJ2-1 TRBV28 CASSSAGYNEQFF
TRBJ2-3 TRBV18 CASSPVGKDTQYF
TRBJ2-5 TRBV4-3 CASSTGHLQETQYF